The 9 T cell receptor beta chains presented below share a single source sample, sequenced in a study of T cells after yellow fever vaccination (dated by TCRdb to the late 2010s). The library was prepared using 5' RACE. The data were produced on an Illumina HiSeq 2500. TCRdb reworked the public reads: Q25 trimming with fastp, MiXCR clone assembly, productive beta chains retained. A single entry per CDR3 protein holds the most common genes and DNA from its merged rows. Here the sample has 450,000 to 600,000 distinct CDR3 sequences; around 16% occur a single time. The ten biggest clones cover roughly a sixth of the sample. The treatment or condition label here, explained by the study, means: live attenuated yellow fever vaccine strain. This specimen was PBMCs, taken about 5 days after the first yellow fever vaccination. The origin of the receptors is a man between 18 and 35 years old who received the YFV17D yellow fever vaccine.

The chain employs TRBV6-1 and TRBJ2-1; 8 nucleotides match TRBD2. Germline V gene sequence: CDR1 MNHNS, CDR2 SASEGT. The CDR3 extends over 14 amino acids. The V and J ends lost 4 bases and 7 bases, in that order; junction bases with no gene match: 6. The CDR3 protein is CASSAPGLENEQFF. DNA of the CDR3: TGTGCCAGCAGTGCCCCGGGACTAGAAAATGAGCAGTTCTTC.

The chain recombines TRBV4-3 with TRBJ2-2, with D unresolved. This CDR3 spans 15 amino acids. The V gene's germline CDR1 is LGHNA and CDR2 YSLEER. V lost 1 base, J lost 1 base, and 7 bases lay in between. The CDR3 protein is CASSQAVGNTGELFF. CDR3 sequence (DNA): TGCGCCAGCAGCCAAGCTGTCGGGAACACCGGGGAGCTGTTTTTT.

This clonotype was seen a few times. The chain carries TRBV5-1 and TRBJ2-5, with 11 nucleotides matching TRBD2. The CDR3 totals 17 residues. With 4 bases clipped from V and 5 bases from J, the junction kept 13 bases outside the gene matches. Germline V gives CDR1 SGHRS, CDR2 YFSETQ. The CDR3 is CASSNLAGGGASETQYF. The DNA of the CDR3 is TGCGCCAGCAGCAACCTAGCGGGGGGAGGTGCTAGCGAGACCCAGTACTTC.

This clonotype was detected only a few times. CDR3 amino acids: CASRRDRDEQYF. The CDR3 region has the DNA TGTGCCAGCAGAAGGGACAGGGACGAGCAGTACTTC. The V and J genes are TRBV27 and TRBJ2-7, with 9 bases lining up with TRBD1. The CDR3 is 12 amino acids. CDR1 MNHEY and CDR2 SMNVEV come from the germline V gene (reference sequence). After removal of 6 bases from V and 5 bases from J, the junction contained 2 bases not matched to a gene.

The CDR3 sequence is CSAYGGAGTGELFF. CDR3 bases: TGCAGTGCTTACGGGGGGGCGGGCACCGGGGAGCTGTTTTTT. This rearrangement joins TRBV20-1 to TRBJ2-2; 8 positions agree with TRBD2. Germline V gene data show CDR1 as DFQATT and CDR2 as SNEGSKA (reference sequence). The CDR3 is made up of 14 amino acids. V was pared by 5 bases and J by 4 bases, with 6 bases of the junction left unmatched.

This clonotype has only a few counts. The chain has TRBV9 and TRBJ2-4; D may correspond to TRBD1 or TRBD2 (5 bases each). This CDR3 has 14 residues. V was cut by 3 bases and J by 4 bases, with 11 bases left in between. CDR1 and CDR2 from the germline V gene are SGDLS and YYNGEE. CDR3 in amino acids: CASSDPGRKNIQYF. As DNA, the CDR3 is TGTGCCAGCAGCGACCCGGGACGGAAAAACATTCAGTACTTC.

This clonotype was seen ten or more times. The V and J genes are TRBV12-3 or TRBV12-4 and TRBJ1-1, with D perhaps matching TRBD1 (6 bases). The CDR3 is 12 amino acids. The V end lost 6 bases, the J end lost 5 bases, and 10 bases lay between the germline ends. The DNA of the CDR3 is TGTGCCAGCAGGCAGGGGTGGACTGAAGCTTTCTTT. It is translated as CASRQGWTEAFF.

This chain uses TRBV11-1 with TRBJ2-1, with 12 bases matching TRBD2. This CDR3 has 17 amino acids. V lost 1 base, J lost 4 bases, and 5 bases stayed unmatched. The V gene's germline CDR1 is SGHAT and CDR2 FQDESV (reference sequence). CDR3 in amino acids: CASSLDLTSGGYNEQFF. Here the CDR3 DNA reads TGTGCCAGCAGCTTAGACCTGACTAGCGGGGGTTACAATGAGCAGTTCTTC.

This clonotype came up many times. The chain is built from TRBV4-1 and TRBJ1-4; no clear D gene. CDR3 length equals 14 residues. With 1 base removed from V and 7 bases from J, the gap between germline ends came to 10 bases. Germline CDR1 is MGHRA and CDR2 is YSYEKL. CDR3 residues: CASSQVPGREKLFF. The CDR3 region has the DNA TGCGCCAGCAGCCAAGTCCCAGGACGTGAAAAACTGTTTTTT.